The present TCR beta chain was sequenced within a study of blood T cell dynamics during melanoma immunotherapy. Study details: Metastatic melanoma patients received first-line pembrolizumab or nivolumab plus ipilimumab.

Only in-frame clones appear in the TCRdb table, and some are missing; sequencing was by immunoSEQ multiplex PCR. The sample comprises 9,500 to 11,000 clones, about 87% of which are singletons, and around 10% rests with the top ten. Time point here: pre-treatment baseline. Response was assessed by RECIST 1.1 at 12 weeks, except a couple of rapid progressors. The CDR3 is made up of 15 amino acids. Germline V lookup: CDR1 SGHRS, CDR2 YFSETQ. The trim removed 0 bases at V and 7 bases at J, leaving 2 bases unmatched. The chain joins TRBV5-1 to TRBJ2-1, with TRBD2 identical over 12 bases. This specimen was blood, taken from a patient treated with checkpoint blockade. This TCR derives from a human donor with melanoma. CDR3 amino acids: CASSLGTSGVNEQFF. DNA of the CDR3: TGCGCCAGCAGCTTGGGGACTAGCGGGGTAAATGAGCAGTTCTTC.